Shown below are 17 T cell receptor beta chains from a single sample sequenced in a study of early T cells in non-severe SARS-CoV-2 infection. TCRdb reprocessed the 5' RACE reads with MiXCR, giving one entry per CDR3 protein. The table has 25,000 to 35,000 distinct CDR3 sequences, roughly 2.8% seen once; the top ten hold roughly 0.7%. Sequencing used whole blood. These TCRs come from an adult who was a healthcare worker with PCR-confirmed SARS-CoV-2 infection or an uninfected control (not recorded which).

This chain uses TRBV6-2 or TRBV6-3 with TRBJ1-1, with D possibly TRBD1 on 5 matching bases. CDR3 length: 12 amino acids. V was trimmed by 11 bases and J by 1 base, leaving 11 bases between them. Germline V gives CDR1 MNHEY, CDR2 SVGEGT. The CDR3 reads CAGGHPNTEAFF. In DNA form, the CDR3 reads TGTGCCGGAGGACACCCGAACACTGAAGCTTTCTTT.

This clonotype was counted at least ten times. The chain joins TRBV6-6 to TRBJ1-5; 7 bases match TRBD1. The V segment lost 6 bases and the J segment 2 bases; nucleotides outside the gene matches: 7. Germline V CDR1 and CDR2: MNHNY, SVGAGI (reference sequence). The CDR3 is 15 amino acids. The CDR3 spells CASRGNRGGNQPQHF. The CDR3 region has the DNA TGTGCCAGCAGGGGCAACAGGGGAGGCAATCAGCCCCAGCATTTT.

This clonotype was detected a few times. The chain joins TRBV7-2 to TRBJ2-1; perhaps TRBD2 as D (5 bases). The V end was cut by 2 bases, the J end by 4 bases, with 12 bases between. The CDR3 is 15 amino acids. The germline V gene encodes CDR1 SGHTA and CDR2 FQGNSA. CDR3 in amino acids: CASSLSPGSYNEQFF. In nucleotides, the CDR3 is TGTGCCAGCAGCTTATCGCCGGGATCATACAATGAGCAGTTCTTC. Variable domain in full (rest from reference TRBV7-2 and TRBJ2-1): GAGVSQSPSNKVTEKGKDVELRCDPISGHTALYWYRQSLGQGLEFLIYFQGNSAPDKSGLPSDRFSAERTGGSVSTLTIQRTQQEDSAVYLCASSLSPGSYNEQFFGPGTRLTVL.

This clonotype occurred many times. Since the CDR3 does not end with the conserved phenylalanine or tryptophan, this likely comes from a read error. This chain's CDR3 is CSAGDRGDEQFL. CDR3 in DNA: TGCAGTGCTGGGGACAGGGGTGATGAGCAGTTCTTG. The chain recombines TRBV20-1 with TRBJ2-1; 10 nucleotides line up with TRBD1. CDR3 size: 12 residues. Per germline, CDR1 DFQATT and CDR2 SNEGSKA (reference sequence). J lost 8 bases, V lost 5 bases, and 3 bases had no gene match.

This clonotype has at least ten counts. V is TRBV19 and J is TRBJ1-5; D remains ambiguous. Germline V CDR1 and CDR2: LNHDA, SQIVND (reference sequence). The CDR3 sequence is 15 residues long. V was trimmed by 6 bases and J by 6 bases, leaving 18 bases between them. DNA of the CDR3: TGTGCCAGTAGCCCGCGGCACCTTAGCCGTCAGCCCCAGCATTTT. It specifies CASSPRHLSRQPQHF.

This clonotype was counted at least ten times. The chain is built from TRBV7-2 and TRBJ2-5, with D maybe TRBD2 (5 bases). The CDR3 totals 15 residues. V was pared by 5 bases and J by 2 bases, with 15 bases between. Germline V gives CDR1 SGHTA, CDR2 FQGNSA. CDR3 nucleotides: TGTGCCAGCAGCCCTTGGAGTCGGAGGCAAGAGACCCAGTACTTC. Its translation: CASSPWSRRQETQYF.

This clonotype was observed many times. V gene TRBV5-8 combines with J gene TRBJ2-1, with TRBD1 matching over 8 bases. V was pared by 0 bases and J by 4 bases, with 3 bases of the junction left unmatched. The germline V gene encodes CDR1 SGHTS and CDR2 YDEGEE. This CDR3 comprises 15 residues. As DNA, the CDR3 is TGTGCCAGCAGCTTGGTTGGGGACAGGTACAATGAGCAGTTCTTC. It is translated as CASSLVGDRYNEQFF.

Ten or more counts support this clonotype. J is TRBJ1-6 and V is TRBV9, with D unresolved. The V gene's germline CDR1 is SGDLS and CDR2 YYNGEE. This CDR3 spans 14 amino acids. V was cut by 0 bases and J by 9 bases, with 10 bases left in between. Written as DNA, the CDR3 is TGTGCCAGCAGCGTAGATGGGGAACCTTCACCCCTCCACTTT. Translated: CASSVDGEPSPLHF.

The V call is TRBV7-9, the J call TRBJ1-6; TRBD1 agrees at 8 bases. Germline V gene lookup returns CDR1 SEHNR and CDR2 FQNEAQ (reference sequence). The CDR3 extends over 15 amino acids. Losses at the gene ends were 4 bases for V and 8 bases for J; bases not matched to a gene: 7. The CDR3 DNA is TGTGCCAGCAGCTCGAGGACAGGGTCTGATTCACCCCTCCACTTT. This codes for CASSSRTGSDSPLHF.

This clonotype was detected ten times or more. The rearrangement uses TRBV2 and TRBJ1-1, with 10 bases that match TRBD1. The J segment lost 4 bases and the V segment lost 8 bases, leaving 4 bases of the junction unmatched. The CDR3 consists of 13 residues. Germline CDR1 and CDR2: SNHLY and FYNNEI. For the CDR3, the DNA is TGTGCCAGCGGAGGACAGGGGGGCACTGAAGCTTTCTTT. Encoded protein: CASGGQGGTEAFF. Supplemented by reference TRBV2 and TRBJ1-1, the full variable domain reads EPEVTQTPSHQVTQMGQEVILRCVPISNHLYFYWYRQILGQKVEFLVSFYNNEISEKSEIFDDQFSVERPDGSNFTLKIRSTKLEDSAMYFCASGGQGGTEAFFGQGTRLTVV.

The sample holds a few counts of this clonotype. The chain couples TRBV5-1 to TRBJ1-5; TRBD1 aligns across 8 bases. The CDR3 is 15 residues long. Germline loops: CDR1 SGHRS, CDR2 YFSETQ. The trim removed 3 bases at V and 7 bases at J, leaving 9 bases unmatched. The CDR3 DNA sequence: TGCGCCAGCAGCTCGACAGGGGTGACGGGACAGCCCCAGCATTTT. It is translated as CASSSTGVTGQPQHF.

Many counts were recorded for this clonotype. The chain links TRBV6-5 to TRBJ1-4; D gene uncertain. Looked up from germline, CDR1 is MNHEY and CDR2 is SVGAGI. The CDR3 spans 16 residues. The V gene lost 0 bases and the J gene lost 4 bases, with 12 bases spanning the gap. CDR3: CASSYSRPPFNEKLFF. In nucleotides, the CDR3 is TGTGCCAGCAGTTACTCAAGGCCCCCGTTTAATGAAAAACTGTTTTTT.

Ten or more counts support this clonotype. The V and J genes are TRBV12-3 or TRBV12-4 and TRBJ2-3, with D tentatively TRBD1 (6 bases). This CDR3 region has 13 residues. Between the trimmed V and J ends, which lost 6 bases and 2 bases, there was a span of 9 bases. This chain's CDR3 is CASRDSNTDTQYF. The DNA of the CDR3 is TGTGCCAGCAGGGACAGTAACACAGATACGCAGTATTTT.

This clonotype occurred many times. V and J are TRBV25-1 and TRBJ2-4; perhaps TRBD2 as D (5 bases). Trimming removed 4 bases at V and 6 bases at J, with 19 bases between. Germline V gene data show CDR1 as MGHDK and CDR2 as SYGVNS. The CDR3 runs 16 residues. CDR3 in DNA: TGTGCCAGCAGTGCATCTCTCAAGGGCGGACTAAACATTCAGTACTTC. It codes for CASSASLKGGLNIQYF.

This clonotype was observed many times. V and J are TRBV6-2 or TRBV6-3 and TRBJ1-1, with D hard to call. Trimming shortened V by 4 bases and J by 8 bases, and 14 bases separated the two germline ends. This CDR3 region has 13 residues. From germline, CDR1 is MNHEY and CDR2 SVGEGT. CDR3 sequence reads: CASSWTGPSEAFF. The CDR3 DNA follows: TGTGCCAGCAGTTGGACGGGCCCCTCGGAAGCTTTCTTT.

This clonotype was counted at least ten times. The gene calls are TRBV27 and TRBJ1-5, with no clear D. Trimming cost V 5 bases and J 3 bases, with 8 bases left between them. The CDR3 totals 13 residues. The germline V gene encodes CDR1 MNHEY and CDR2 SMNVEV (reference sequence). CDR3 sequence reads: CASSKYHNQPQHF. The CDR3 DNA is TGTGCCAGCAGTAAATACCACAATCAGCCCCAGCATTTT.

This clonotype appeared many times. This sequence joins TRBV5-4 and TRBJ2-1, with a possible D match to TRBD1 (5 bases). CDR1 is SGHNT, CDR2 YYREEE, per germline (reference sequence). V shed 0 bases and J shed 6 bases, with 10 bases lying between them. CDR3 length equals 14 residues. In DNA, the CDR3 is TGTGCCAGCAGCTTGGAGGGGCCTCGCAATGAGCAGTTCTTC. Residues: CASSLEGPRNEQFF.